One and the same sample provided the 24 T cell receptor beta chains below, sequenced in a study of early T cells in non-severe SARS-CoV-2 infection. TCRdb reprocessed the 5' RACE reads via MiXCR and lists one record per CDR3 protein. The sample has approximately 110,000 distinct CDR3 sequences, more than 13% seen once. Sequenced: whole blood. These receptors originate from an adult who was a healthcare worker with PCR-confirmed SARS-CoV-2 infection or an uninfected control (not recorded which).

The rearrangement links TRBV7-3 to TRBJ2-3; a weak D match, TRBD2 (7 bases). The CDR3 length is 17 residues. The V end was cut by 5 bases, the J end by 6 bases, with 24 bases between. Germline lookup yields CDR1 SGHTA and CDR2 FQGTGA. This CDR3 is CASSQGRGSAEPDTQYF. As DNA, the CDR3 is TGTGCCAGCAGCCAAGGGAGGGGGAGTGCAGAACCGGATACGCAGTATTTT. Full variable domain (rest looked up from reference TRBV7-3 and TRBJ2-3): GAGVSQTPSNKVTEKGKYVELRCDPISGHTALYWYRQSLGQGPEFLIYFQGTGAADDSGLPNDRFFAVRPEGSVSTLKIQRTERGDSAVYLCASSQGRGSAEPDTQYFGPGTRLTVL.

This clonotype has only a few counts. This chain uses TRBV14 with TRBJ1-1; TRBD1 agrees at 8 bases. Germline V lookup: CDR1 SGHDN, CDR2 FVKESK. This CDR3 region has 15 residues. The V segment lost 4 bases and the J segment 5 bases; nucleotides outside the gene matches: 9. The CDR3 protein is CASSPPGGYFTEAFF. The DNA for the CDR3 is TGTGCCAGCAGCCCCCCAGGGGGCTACTTTACTGAAGCTTTCTTT.

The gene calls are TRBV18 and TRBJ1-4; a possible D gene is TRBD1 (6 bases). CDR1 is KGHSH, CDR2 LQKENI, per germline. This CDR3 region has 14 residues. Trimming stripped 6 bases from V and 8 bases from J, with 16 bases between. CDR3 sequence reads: CASSVDSGAEKLFF. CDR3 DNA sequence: TGTGCCAGCTCGGTGGACAGCGGGGCAGAAAAACTGTTTTTT.

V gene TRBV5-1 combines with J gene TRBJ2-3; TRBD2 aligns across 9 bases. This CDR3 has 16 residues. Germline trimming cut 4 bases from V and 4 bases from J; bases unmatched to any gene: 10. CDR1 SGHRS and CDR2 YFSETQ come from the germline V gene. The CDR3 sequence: CASSESSGGYPDTQYF. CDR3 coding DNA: TGCGCCAGCAGCGAGAGTAGCGGGGGCTACCCAGATACGCAGTATTTT.

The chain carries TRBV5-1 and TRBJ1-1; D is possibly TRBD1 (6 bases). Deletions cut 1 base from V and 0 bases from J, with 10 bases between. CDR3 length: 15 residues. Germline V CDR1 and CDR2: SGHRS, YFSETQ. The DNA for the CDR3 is TGCGCCAGCAGCTTGTCTACAGGGCTGAACACTGAAGCTTTCTTT. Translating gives CASSLSTGLNTEAFF.

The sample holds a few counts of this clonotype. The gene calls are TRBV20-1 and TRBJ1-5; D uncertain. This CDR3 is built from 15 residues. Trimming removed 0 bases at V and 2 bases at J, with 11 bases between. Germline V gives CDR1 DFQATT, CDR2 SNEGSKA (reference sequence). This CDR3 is CSARDGDMGNQPQHF. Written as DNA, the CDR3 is TGCAGTGCTAGAGATGGGGATATGGGCAATCAGCCCCAGCATTTT.

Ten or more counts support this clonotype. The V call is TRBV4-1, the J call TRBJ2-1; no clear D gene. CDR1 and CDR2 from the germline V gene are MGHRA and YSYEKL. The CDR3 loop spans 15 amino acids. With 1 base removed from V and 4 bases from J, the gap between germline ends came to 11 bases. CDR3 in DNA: TGCGCCAGCAGCCAAGGTAATGGGGAATACAATGAGCAGTTCTTC. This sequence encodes CASSQGNGEYNEQFF.

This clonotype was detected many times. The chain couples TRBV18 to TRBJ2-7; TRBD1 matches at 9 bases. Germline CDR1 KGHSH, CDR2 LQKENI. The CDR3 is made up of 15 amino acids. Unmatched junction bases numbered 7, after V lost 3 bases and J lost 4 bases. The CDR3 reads CASSPPPGQGYEQYF. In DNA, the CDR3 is TGTGCCAGCTCACCGCCGCCGGGACAGGGATACGAGCAGTACTTC.

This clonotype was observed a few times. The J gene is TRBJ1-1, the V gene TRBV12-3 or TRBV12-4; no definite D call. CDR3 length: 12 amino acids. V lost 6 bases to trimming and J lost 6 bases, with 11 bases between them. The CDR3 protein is CASSLRIAEAFF. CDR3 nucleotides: TGTGCCAGCAGCTTGCGAATAGCTGAAGCTTTCTTT.

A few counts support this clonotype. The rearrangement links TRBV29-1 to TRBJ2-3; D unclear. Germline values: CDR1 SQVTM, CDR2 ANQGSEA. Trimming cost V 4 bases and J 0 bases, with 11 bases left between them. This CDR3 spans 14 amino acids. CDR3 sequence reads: CSVVVGSSTDTQYF. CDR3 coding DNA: TGCAGCGTTGTGGTCGGCTCTAGCACAGATACGCAGTATTTT.

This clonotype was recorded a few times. DNA for the CDR3: TGCAGCGCCGTGGGTAGCGGGGCCATTAATACGCAGTATTTT. Protein: CSAVGSGAINTQYF. The gene calls are TRBV29-1 and TRBJ2-3, with 8 bases identical to TRBD2. V lost 7 bases to trimming and J lost 7 bases; unmatched junction nucleotides: 13. The CDR3 length is 14 residues. In germline, CDR1 is SQVTM, CDR2 ANQGSEA.

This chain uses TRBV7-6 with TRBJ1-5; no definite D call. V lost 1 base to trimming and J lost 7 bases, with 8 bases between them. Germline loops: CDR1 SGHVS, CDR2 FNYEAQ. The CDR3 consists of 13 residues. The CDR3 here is CASSLEMGQPQHF. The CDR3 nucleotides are TGTGCCAGCAGCTTAGAAATGGGGCAGCCCCAGCATTTT.

The CDR3 loop reads CASSLDRRTETQYF. CDR3 in DNA: TGTGCCAGTAGTCTGGACAGGAGAACTGAGACCCAGTACTTC. The chain is built from TRBV19 and TRBJ2-5, with 7 positions matching TRBD1. CDR1 and CDR2 (germline): LNHDA, SQIVND (reference sequence). Trimming took 5 bases from V and 5 from J; bases not matched to a gene: 8. The CDR3 covers 14 residues.

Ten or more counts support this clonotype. The chain's CDR3 is CASGGATETQYF. CDR3 DNA sequence: TGTGCCAGCGGGGGGGCTACGGAGACCCAGTACTTC. The genes are TRBV28 and TRBJ2-5; D might be TRBD2 (7 bases). V was clipped by 8 bases and J by 5 bases, with 12 bases between them. This CDR3 comprises 12 residues. Germline values: CDR1 MDHEN, CDR2 SYDVKM.

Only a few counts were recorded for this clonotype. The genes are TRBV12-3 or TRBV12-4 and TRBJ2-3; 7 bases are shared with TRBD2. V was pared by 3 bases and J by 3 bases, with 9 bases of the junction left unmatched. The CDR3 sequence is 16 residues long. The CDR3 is CASSFQPSGRTDTQYF. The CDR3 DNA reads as TGTGCCAGCAGTTTTCAACCTAGCGGAAGAACAGATACGCAGTATTTT.

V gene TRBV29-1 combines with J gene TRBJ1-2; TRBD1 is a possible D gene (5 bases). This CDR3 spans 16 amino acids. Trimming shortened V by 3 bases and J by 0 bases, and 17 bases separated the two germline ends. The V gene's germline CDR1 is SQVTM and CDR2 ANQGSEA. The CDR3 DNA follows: TGCAGCGTTGATGGGGGGGTCCTATCAGCTAACTATGGCTACACCTTC. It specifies CSVDGGVLSANYGYTF.

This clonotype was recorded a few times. CDR3 DNA: TGTGCCAGCAGCAAGTACGGGGATAGCACAGATACGCAGTATTTT. Its protein is CASSKYGDSTDTQYF. The rearrangement joins TRBV7-9 to TRBJ2-3; D is perhaps TRBD2 (5 bases). The V and J ends lost 5 bases and 0 bases respectively, with 12 bases between them. The CDR3 totals 15 residues. The germline V gene encodes CDR1 SEHNR and CDR2 FQNEAQ (reference sequence).

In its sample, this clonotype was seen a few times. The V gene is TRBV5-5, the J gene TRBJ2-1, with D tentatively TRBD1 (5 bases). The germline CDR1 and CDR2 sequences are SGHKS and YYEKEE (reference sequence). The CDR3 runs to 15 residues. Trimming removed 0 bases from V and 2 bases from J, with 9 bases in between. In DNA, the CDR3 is TGTGCCAGCAGCTTGGGCGCGACAGCCTACAATGAGCAGTTCTTC. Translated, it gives CASSLGATAYNEQFF.

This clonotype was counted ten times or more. The CDR3 region has the DNA TGTGCCAGCAGCTTAGGTATCTTCCAAGAGACCCAGTACTTC. Its translation: CASSLGIFQETQYF. The chain is built from TRBV11-1 and TRBJ2-5; no definite D call. The CDR3 contains 14 residues. In germline, CDR1 is SGHAT, CDR2 FQDESV (reference sequence). With 1 base removed from V and 1 base from J, the gap between germline ends came to 7 bases.

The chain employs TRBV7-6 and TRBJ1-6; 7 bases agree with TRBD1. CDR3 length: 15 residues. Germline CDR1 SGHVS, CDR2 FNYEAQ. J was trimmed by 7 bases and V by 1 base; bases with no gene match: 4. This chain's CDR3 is CASSLGAGGNSPLHF. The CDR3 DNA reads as TGTGCCAGCAGCTTAGGTGCAGGGGGGAATTCACCCCTCCACTTT.

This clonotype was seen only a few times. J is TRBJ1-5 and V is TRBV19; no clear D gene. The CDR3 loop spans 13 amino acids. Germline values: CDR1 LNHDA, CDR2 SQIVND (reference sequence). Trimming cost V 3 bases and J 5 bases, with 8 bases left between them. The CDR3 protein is CASSIREDQPQHF. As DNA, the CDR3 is TGTGCCAGTAGTATTAGGGAGGATCAGCCCCAGCATTTT.

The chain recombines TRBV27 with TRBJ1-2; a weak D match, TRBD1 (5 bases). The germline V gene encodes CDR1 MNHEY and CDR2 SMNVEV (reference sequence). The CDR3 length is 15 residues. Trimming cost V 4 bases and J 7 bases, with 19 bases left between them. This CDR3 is CASSSSSRGAFGYTF. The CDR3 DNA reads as TGTGCCAGCAGTTCCTCCTCAAGAGGGGCCTTTGGCTACACCTTC.

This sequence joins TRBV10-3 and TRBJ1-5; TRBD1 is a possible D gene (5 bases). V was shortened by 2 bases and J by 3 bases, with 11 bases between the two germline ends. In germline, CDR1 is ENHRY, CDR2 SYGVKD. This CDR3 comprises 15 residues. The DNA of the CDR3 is TGTGCCATCAGTGAGGGCAGGGATTCCAATCAGCCCCAGCATTTT. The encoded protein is CAISEGRDSNQPQHF.

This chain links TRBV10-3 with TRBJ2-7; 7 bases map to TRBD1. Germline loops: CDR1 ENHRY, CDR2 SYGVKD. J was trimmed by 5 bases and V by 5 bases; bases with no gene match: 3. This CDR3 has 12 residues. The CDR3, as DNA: TGTGCCATCAGTACAGGGGCGCACGAGCAGTACTTC. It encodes CAISTGAHEQYF.